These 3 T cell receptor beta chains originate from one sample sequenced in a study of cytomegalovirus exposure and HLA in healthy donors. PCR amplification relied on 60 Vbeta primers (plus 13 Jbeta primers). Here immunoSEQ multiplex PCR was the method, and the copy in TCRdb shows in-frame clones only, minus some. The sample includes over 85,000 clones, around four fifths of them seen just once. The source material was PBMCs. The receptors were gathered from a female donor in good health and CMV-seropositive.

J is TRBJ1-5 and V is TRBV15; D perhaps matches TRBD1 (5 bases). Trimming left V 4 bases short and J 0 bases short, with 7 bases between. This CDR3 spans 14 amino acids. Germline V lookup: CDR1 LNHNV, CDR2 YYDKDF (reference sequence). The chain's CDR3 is CATSTGHSNQPQHF. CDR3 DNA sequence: TGTGCCACCAGCACCGGACATAGCAATCAGCCCCAGCATTTT.

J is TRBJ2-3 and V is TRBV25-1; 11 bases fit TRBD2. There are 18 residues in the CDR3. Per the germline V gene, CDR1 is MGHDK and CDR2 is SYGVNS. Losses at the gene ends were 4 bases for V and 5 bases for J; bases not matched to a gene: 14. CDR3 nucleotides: TGTGCCAGCAGTGTACGCGCCGGGACTAGCGGCCCACTAGATACGCAGTATTTT. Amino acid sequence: CASSVRAGTSGPLDTQYF.

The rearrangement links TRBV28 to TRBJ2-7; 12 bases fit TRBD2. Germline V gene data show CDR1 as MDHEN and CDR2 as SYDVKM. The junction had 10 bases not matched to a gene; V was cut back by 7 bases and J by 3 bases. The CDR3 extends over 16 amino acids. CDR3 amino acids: CASNQPGLAGRYEQYF. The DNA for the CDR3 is TGTGCCAGCAATCAGCCTGGACTAGCGGGACGCTACGAGCAGTACTTC.